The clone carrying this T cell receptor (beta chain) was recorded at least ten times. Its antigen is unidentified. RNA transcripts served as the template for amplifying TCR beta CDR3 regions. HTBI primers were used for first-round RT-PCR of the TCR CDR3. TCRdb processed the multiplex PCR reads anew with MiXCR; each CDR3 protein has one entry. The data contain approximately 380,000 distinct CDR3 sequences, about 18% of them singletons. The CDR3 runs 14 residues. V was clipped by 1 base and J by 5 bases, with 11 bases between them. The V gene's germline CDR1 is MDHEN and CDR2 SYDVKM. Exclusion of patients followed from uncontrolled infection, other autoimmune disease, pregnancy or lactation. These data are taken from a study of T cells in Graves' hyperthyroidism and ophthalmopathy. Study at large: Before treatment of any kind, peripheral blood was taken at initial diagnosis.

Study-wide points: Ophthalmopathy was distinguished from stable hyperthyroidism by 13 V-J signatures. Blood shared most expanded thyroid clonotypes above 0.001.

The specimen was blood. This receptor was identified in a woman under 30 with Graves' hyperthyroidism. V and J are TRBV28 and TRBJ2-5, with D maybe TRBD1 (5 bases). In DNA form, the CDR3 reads TGTGCCAGCAGTTTATTACGGCCAGGGGAGACCCAGTACTTC. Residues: CASSLLRPGETQYF. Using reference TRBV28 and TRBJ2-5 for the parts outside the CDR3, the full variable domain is DVKVTQSSRYLVKRTGEKVFLECVQDMDHENMFWYRQDPGLGLRLIYFSYDVKMKEKGDIPEGYSVSREKKERFSLILESASTNQTSMYLCASSLLRPGETQYFGPGTRLLVL.